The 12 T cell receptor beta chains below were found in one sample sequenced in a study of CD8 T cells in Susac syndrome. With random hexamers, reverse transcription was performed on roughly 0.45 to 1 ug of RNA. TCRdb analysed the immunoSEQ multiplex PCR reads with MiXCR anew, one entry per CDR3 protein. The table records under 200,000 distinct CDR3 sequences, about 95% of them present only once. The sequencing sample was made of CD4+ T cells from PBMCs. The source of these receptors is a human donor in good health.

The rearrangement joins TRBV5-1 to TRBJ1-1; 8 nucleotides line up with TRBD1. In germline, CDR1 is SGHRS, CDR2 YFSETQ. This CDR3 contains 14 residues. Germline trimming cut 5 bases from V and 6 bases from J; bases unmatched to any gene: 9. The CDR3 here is CASRPDRGGSEAFF. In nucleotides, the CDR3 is TGCGCCAGCAGACCCGACAGGGGTGGGTCTGAAGCTTTCTTT.

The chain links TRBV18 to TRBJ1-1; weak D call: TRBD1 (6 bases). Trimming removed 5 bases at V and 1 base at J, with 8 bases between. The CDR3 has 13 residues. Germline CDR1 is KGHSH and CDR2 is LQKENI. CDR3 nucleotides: TGTGCCAGCTCAGAGGGGGGGAACACTGAAGCTTTCTTT. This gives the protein CASSEGGNTEAFF. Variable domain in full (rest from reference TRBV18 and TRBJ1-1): NAGVMQNPRHLVRRRGQEARLRCSPMKGHSHVYWYRQLPEEGLKFMVYLQKENIIDESGMPKERFSAEFPKEGPSILRIQQVVRGDSAAYFCASSEGGNTEAFFGQGTRLTVV.

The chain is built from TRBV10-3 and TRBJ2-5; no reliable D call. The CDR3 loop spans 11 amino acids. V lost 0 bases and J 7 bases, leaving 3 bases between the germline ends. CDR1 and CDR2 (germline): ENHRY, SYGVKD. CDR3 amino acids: CAISESGTQYF. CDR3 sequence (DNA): TGTGCCATCAGTGAGTCCGGGACCCAGTACTTC.

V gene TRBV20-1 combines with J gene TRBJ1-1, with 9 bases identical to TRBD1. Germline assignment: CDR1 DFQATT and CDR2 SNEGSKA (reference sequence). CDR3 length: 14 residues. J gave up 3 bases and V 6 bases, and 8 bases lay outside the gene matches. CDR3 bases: TGCAGTGCGCCCGGACAGGGGAGGGACACTGAAGCTTTCTTT. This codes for CSAPGQGRDTEAFF.

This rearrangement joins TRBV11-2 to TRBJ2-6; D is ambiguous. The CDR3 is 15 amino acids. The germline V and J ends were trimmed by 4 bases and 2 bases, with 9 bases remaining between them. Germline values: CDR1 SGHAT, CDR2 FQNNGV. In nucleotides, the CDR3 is TGTGCCAGCAGCTCTCTGAGAACTGGGGCCAACGTCCTGACTTTC. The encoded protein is CASSSLRTGANVLTF.

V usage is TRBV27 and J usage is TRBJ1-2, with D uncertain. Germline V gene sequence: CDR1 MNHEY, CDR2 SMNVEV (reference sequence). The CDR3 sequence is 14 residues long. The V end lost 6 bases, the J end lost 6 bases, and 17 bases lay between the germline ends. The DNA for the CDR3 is TGTGCCAGCAGCCCATTTGTACCCGGGGATGGCTACACCTTC. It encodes CASSPFVPGDGYTF.

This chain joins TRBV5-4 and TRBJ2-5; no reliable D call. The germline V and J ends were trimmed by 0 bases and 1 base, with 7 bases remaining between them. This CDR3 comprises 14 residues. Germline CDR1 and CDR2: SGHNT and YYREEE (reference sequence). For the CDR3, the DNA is TGTGCCAGCAGCTTGGTAGGAATCCAAGAGACCCAGTACTTC. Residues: CASSLVGIQETQYF.

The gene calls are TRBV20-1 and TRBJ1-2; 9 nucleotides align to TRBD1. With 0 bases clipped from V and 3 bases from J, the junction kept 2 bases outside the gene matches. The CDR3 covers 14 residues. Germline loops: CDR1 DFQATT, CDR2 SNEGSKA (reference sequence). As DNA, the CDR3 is TGCAGTGCTAGAGAACAGGGGGCCCACTATGGCTACACCTTC. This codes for CSAREQGAHYGYTF.

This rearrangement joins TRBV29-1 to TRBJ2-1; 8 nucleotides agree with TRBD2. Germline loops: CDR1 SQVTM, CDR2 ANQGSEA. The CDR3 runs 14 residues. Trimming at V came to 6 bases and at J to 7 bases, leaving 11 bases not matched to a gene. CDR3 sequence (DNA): TGCAGCGTCTCCGGGACTAGTGACAGGAATGAGCAGTTCTTC. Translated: CSVSGTSDRNEQFF.

CDR3 protein: CATSGIGELFF. The CDR3 DNA follows: TGTGCCACGTCCGGGATCGGGGAGCTGTTTTTT. The rearrangement joins TRBV6-5 to TRBJ2-2, with D maybe TRBD2 (5 bases). Trimming left V 10 bases short and J 7 bases short, with 10 bases between. The CDR3 runs 11 residues. Germline CDR1 and CDR2: MNHEY and SVGAGI.

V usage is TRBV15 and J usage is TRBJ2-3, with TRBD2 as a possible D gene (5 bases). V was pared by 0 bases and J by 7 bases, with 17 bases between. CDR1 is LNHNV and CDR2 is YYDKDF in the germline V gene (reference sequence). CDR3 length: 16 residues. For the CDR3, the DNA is TGTGCCACCAGCAGAGATATGGGAACTAGTACCAATACGCAGTATTTT. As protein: CATSRDMGTSTNTQYF.

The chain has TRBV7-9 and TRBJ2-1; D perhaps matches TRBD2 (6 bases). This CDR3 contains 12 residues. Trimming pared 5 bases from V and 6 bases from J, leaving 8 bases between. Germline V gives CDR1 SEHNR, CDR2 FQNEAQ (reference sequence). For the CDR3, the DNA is TGTGCCAGCAGCCGGGACTTCAATGAGCAGTTCTTC. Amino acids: CASSRDFNEQFF.